This T cell receptor beta chain was obtained from a study of blood T cell repertoires in COVID-19. Study-level information: The cDNA or gDNA used as material had been derived from T cells, B-cell-depleted T cells, or PBMCs.

The CDR3 extends over 14 amino acids. After removal of 6 bases from V and 1 base from J, the junction contained 3 bases not matched to a gene. From germline, CDR1 is LGHDT and CDR2 YNNKEL (reference sequence). In the authors' methods: Reference gene primers were amplified, and this amplification served to estimate nucleated cell counts. The method was immunoSEQ multiplex PCR; TCRdb's version includes in-frame clones alone and lacks a portion of them. Clone size and the V and J calls come from that table; the DNA yielded D and trimming. The data show roughly 100,000 clones, with around four fifths seen just once and approximately 10% held by the top ten. This clone was detected ten times or more.

The V and J genes are TRBV3-1 (or the pseudogene TRBV3-2) and TRBJ2-7; 10 bases line up with TRBD1. Sequencing used peripheral blood. This receptor was identified in a woman older than 75 with acute or convalescent COVID-19. CDR3 sequence: CASRGDRGSYEQYF. In nucleotides, the CDR3 is TGTGCCAGCAGGGGGGACAGGGGTTCCTACGAGCAGTACTTC.